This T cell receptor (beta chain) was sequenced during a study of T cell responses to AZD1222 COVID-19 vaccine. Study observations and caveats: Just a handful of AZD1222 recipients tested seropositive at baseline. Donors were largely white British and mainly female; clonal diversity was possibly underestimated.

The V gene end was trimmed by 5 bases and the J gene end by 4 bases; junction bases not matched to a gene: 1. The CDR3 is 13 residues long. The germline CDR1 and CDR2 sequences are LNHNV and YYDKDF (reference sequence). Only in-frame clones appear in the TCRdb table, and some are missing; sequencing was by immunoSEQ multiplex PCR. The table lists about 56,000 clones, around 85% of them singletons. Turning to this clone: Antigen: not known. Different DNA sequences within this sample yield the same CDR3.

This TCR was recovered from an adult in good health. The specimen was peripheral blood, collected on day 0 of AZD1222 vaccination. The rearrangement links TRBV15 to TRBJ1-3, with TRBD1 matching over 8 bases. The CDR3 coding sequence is TGTGCCACCAGCCGGGACAGGGGAAACACCATATATTTT. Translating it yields CATSRDRGNTIYF.